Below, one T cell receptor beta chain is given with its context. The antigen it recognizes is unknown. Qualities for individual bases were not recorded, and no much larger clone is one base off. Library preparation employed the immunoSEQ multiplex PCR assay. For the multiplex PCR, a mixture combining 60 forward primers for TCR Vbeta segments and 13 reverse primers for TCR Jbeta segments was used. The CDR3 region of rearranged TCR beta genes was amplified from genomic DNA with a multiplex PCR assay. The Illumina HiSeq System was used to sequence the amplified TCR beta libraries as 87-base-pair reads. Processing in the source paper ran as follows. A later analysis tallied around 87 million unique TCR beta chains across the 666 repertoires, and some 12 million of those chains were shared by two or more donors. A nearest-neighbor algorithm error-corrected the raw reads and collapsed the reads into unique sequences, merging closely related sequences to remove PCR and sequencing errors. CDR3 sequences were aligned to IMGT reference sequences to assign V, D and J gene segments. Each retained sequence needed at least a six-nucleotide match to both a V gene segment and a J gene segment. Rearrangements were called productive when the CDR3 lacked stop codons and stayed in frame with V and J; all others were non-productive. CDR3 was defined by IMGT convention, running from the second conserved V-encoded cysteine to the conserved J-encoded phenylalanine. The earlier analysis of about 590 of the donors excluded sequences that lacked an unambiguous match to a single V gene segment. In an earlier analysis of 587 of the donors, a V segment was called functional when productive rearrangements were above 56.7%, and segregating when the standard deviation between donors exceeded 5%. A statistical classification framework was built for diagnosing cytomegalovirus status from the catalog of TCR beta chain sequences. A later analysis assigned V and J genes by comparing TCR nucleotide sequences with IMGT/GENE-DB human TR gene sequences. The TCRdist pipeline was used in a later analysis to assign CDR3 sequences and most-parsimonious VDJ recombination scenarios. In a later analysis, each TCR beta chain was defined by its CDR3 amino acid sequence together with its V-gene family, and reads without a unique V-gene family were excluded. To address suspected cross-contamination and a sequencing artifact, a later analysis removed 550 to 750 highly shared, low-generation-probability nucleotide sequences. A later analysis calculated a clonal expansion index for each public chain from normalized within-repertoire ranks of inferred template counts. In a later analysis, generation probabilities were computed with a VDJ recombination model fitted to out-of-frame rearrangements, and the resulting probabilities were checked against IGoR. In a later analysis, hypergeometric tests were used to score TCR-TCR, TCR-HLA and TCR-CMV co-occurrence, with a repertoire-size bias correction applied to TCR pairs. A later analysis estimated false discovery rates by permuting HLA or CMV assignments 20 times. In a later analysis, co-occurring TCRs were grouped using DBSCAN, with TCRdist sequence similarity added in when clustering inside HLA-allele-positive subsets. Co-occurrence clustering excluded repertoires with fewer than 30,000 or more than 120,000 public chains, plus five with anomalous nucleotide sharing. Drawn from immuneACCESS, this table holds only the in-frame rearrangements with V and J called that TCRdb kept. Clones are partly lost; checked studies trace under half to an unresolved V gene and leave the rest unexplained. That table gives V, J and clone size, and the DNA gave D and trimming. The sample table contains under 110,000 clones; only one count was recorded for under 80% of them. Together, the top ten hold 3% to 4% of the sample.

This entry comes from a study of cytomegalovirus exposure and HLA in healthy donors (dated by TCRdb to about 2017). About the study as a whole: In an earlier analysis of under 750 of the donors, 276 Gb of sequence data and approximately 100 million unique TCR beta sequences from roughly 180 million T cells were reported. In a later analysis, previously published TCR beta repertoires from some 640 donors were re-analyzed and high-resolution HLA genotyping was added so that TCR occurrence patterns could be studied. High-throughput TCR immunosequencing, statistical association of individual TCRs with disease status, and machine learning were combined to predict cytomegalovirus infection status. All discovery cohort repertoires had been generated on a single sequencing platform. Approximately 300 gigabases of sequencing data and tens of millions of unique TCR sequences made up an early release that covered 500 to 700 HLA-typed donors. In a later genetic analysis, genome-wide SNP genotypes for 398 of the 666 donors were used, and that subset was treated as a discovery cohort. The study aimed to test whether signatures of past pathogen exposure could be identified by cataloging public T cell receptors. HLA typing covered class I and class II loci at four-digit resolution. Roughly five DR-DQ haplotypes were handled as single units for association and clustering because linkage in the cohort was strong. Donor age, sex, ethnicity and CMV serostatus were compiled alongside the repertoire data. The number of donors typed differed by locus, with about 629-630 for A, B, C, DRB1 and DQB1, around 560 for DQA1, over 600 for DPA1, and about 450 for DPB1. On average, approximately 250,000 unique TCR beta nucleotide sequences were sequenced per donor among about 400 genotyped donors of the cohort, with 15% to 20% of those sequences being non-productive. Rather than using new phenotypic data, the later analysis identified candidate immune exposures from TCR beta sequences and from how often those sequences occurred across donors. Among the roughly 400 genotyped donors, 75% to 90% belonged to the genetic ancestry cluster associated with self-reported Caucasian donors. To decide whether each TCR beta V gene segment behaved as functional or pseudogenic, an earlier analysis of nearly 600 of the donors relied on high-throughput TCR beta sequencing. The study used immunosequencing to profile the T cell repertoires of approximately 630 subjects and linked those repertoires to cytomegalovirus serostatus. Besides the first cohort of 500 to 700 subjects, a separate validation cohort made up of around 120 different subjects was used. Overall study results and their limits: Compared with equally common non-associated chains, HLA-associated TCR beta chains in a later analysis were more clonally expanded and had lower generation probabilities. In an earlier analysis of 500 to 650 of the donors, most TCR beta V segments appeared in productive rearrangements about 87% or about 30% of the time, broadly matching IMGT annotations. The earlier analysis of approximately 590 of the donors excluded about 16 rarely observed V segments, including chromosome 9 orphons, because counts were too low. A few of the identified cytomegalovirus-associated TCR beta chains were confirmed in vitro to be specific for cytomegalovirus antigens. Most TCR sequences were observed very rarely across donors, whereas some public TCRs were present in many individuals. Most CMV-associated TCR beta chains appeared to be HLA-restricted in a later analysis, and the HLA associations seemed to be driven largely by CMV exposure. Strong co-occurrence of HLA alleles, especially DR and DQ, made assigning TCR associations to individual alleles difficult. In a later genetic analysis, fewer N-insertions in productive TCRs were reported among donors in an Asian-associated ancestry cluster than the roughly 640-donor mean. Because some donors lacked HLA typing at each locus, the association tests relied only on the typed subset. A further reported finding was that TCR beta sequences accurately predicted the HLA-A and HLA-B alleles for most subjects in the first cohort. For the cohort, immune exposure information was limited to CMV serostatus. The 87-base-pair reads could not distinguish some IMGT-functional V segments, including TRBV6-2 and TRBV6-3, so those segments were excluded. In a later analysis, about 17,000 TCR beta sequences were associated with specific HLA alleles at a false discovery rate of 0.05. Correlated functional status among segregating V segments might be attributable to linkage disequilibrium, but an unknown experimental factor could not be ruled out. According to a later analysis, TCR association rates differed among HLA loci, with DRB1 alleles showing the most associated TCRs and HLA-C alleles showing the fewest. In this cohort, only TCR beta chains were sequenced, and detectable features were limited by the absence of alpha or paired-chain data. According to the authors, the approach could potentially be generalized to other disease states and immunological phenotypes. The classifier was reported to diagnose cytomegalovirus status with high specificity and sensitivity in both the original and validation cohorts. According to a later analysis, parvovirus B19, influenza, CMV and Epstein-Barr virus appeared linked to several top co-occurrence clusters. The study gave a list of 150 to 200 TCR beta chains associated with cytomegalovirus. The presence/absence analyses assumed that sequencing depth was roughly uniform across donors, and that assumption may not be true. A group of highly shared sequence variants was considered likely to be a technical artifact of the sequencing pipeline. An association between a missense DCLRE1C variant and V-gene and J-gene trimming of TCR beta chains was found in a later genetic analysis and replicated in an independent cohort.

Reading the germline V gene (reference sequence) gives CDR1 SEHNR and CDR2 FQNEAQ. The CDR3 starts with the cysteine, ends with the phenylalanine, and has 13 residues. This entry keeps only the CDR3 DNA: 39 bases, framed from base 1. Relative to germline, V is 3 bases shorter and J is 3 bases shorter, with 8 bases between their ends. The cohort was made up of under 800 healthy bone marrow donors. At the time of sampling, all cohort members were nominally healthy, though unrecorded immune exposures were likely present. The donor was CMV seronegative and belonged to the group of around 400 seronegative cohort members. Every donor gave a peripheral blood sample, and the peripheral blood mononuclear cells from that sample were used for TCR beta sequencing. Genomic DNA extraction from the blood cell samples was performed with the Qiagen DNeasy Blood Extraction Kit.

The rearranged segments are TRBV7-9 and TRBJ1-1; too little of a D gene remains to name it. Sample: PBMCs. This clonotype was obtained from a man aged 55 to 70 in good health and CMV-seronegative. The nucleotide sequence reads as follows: TGTGCCAGCAGCTTCACAGTCTACACTGAAGCTTTCTTT. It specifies CASSFTVYTEAFF.